This T cell receptor beta chain derives from a study of CD8+CD57+ T cells in acquired aplastic anemia. Study-wide points: Patients showed no significant difference from controls in CD8+ Simpson's diversity. Patients and controls were found to share fewer than 35 CD8+ CDR3 sequences.

TCR beta VDJ and CDR3 were profiled, and genomic DNA was the template. TCRdb re-analysed the reads in MiXCR, keeping a single row per CDR3 protein. The sample contains 200,000 to 250,000 distinct CDR3 sequences, over 60% of which appear only once. This clonotype occurred a few times. The target antigen is unknown. Germline assignment: CDR1 LNHNV and CDR2 YYDKDF (reference sequence). V trimming: 8 bases; J trimming: 5 bases; junction bases outside the gene matches: 2. The CDR3 consists of 13 residues. This chain links TRBV15 with TRBJ1-6, with 8 bases lining up with TRBD1. What was sequenced was sorted CD4+, CD8+, or CD8+CD57+ T cells (not recorded which) from PBMCs. This sequence originates from a human donor in good health. CDR3 protein: CATRTGNNSPLHF. The DNA of the CDR3 is TGTGCCACCCGGACAGGGAATAATTCACCCCTCCACTTT.